The 17 T cell receptor beta chains listed next were all sequenced from one sample in a study of cytomegalovirus exposure and HLA in healthy donors. The PCR used 60 Vbeta and 13 Jbeta primers. Assay used: immunoSEQ multiplex PCR; TCRdb lists only in-frame clones, some missing. The sample includes under 250,000 clones, around four fifths seen only once; the top ten take 1.5% to 2%. Sequenced: PBMCs. All receptors come from a man between 45 and 60 years old in good health and CMV-seronegative.

The CDR3, as DNA: TGTGCCAGTACAGCGGGTAACACTGAAGCTTTCTTT. It yields the protein CASTAGNTEAFF. The chain combines TRBV19 with TRBJ1-1; no reliable D call. V gave up 7 bases and J gave up 2 bases, with 8 bases separating them. Germline V gene data show CDR1 as LNHDA and CDR2 as SQIVND (reference sequence). The CDR3 is 12 amino acids.

This chain uses TRBV2 with TRBJ2-2, with TRBD1 matching over 9 bases. The germline V gene encodes CDR1 SNHLY and CDR2 FYNNEI. Losses at the gene ends were 10 bases for V and 5 bases for J; bases not matched to a gene: 11. The CDR3 has 15 amino acids. The CDR3 sequence is CATRGETGGTGELFF. CDR3 DNA sequence: TGTGCCACCAGAGGAGAGACAGGGGGGACCGGGGAGCTGTTTTTT.

The V and J genes are TRBV4-1 and TRBJ2-4, with D unresolved. The CDR3 sequence is 14 residues long. V was clipped by 1 base and J by 6 bases, with 10 bases between them. Germline CDR1 reads MGHRA; CDR2 reads YSYEKL. CDR3 sequence reads: CASSQGSVRNIQYF. The CDR3 DNA reads as TGCGCCAGCAGCCAAGGATCCGTGAGAAACATTCAGTACTTC.

This clone was counted a single time. The rearrangement uses TRBV7-9 and TRBJ1-4, with D maybe TRBD1 (5 bases). V was pared by 8 bases and J by 2 bases, with 15 bases between. The germline CDR1 and CDR2 sequences are SEHNR and FQNEAQ (reference sequence). CDR3 length: 15 amino acids. The CDR3 loop reads CASSKGLATNEKLFF. CDR3 coding DNA: TGTGCCAGCTCTAAGGGGTTGGCGACTAATGAAAAACTGTTTTTT.

This sequence joins TRBV7-2 and TRBJ1-3; maybe TRBD1 (6 bases). The length of the CDR3 is 15 residues. V lost 9 bases, J lost 0 bases, and 15 bases lay in between. Germline V gene data show CDR1 as SGHTA and CDR2 as FQGNSA. The CDR3 here is CASAKDSSSGNTIYF. The CDR3 DNA follows: TGTGCCAGTGCGAAGGACAGCAGCTCTGGAAACACCATATATTTT.

J is TRBJ2-5 and V is TRBV9; possibly TRBD1 for D (6 bases). Trimming left V 0 bases short and J 2 bases short, with 8 bases between. Germline CDR1 reads SGDLS; CDR2 reads YYNGEE. This CDR3 contains 14 residues. DNA for the CDR3: TGTGCCAGCAGCGTAGTAGGGGGACAAGAGACCCAGTACTTC. This sequence encodes CASSVVGGQETQYF.

This clone has more than one count but fewer than ten. CDR3 sequence (DNA): TGTGCCAGCAGTCCCCCTAGGGGATGGGTCAATCAGCCCCAGCATTTT. Its translation is CASSPPRGWVNQPQHF. The rearrangement links TRBV28 to TRBJ1-5, with D possibly matching TRBD1 (5 bases). Trimming pared 5 bases from V and 3 bases from J, leaving 17 bases between. The CDR3 totals 16 residues. Germline loops: CDR1 MDHEN, CDR2 SYDVKM.

This chain links TRBV2 with TRBJ2-5, with a tentative D call TRBD1 (5 bases). Germline V gene sequence: CDR1 SNHLY, CDR2 FYNNEI. V was shortened by 0 bases and J by 4 bases, with 9 bases between the two germline ends. This CDR3 is 14 amino acids long. The CDR3 loop is CASSEARRGETQYF. As DNA, the CDR3 is TGTGCCAGCAGTGAAGCGAGAAGGGGAGAGACCCAGTACTTC. Drawing the rest from reference TRBV2 and TRBJ2-5, the complete variable domain is EPEVTQTPSHQVTQMGQEVILRCVPISNHLYFYWYRQILGQKVEFLVSFYNNEISEKSEIFDDQFSVERPDGSNFTLKIRSTKLEDSAMYFCASSEARRGETQYFGPGTRLLVL.

This clone was found a few times. This chain links TRBV14 with TRBJ2-2; no clear D. Germline CDR1 SGHDN, CDR2 FVKESK. The CDR3 is 17 amino acids. Deletions cut 2 bases from V and 4 bases from J, with 17 bases between. CDR3 coding DNA: TGTGCCAGCAGCCAAAATCCGCGACCAGCGAGCACCGGGGAGCTGTTTTTT. This sequence encodes CASSQNPRPASTGELFF.

Comments on this clone: The sample holds other DNA sequences that translate to the same CDR3. The genes are TRBV6-5 and TRBJ1-5, with unresolved D. The CDR3 is 14 amino acids. The germline gives CDR1 MNHEY, CDR2 SVGAGI. Trimming pared 0 bases from V and 2 bases from J, leaving 5 bases between. This chain's CDR3 is CASSYSAGNQPQHF. DNA for the CDR3: TGTGCCAGCAGTTACTCGGCAGGCAATCAGCCCCAGCATTTT.

The chain combines TRBV28 with TRBJ1-1, with no clear D. Germline CDR1 is MDHEN and CDR2 is SYDVKM. Trimming shortened V by 7 bases and J by 0 bases, and 9 bases separated the two germline ends. CDR3 length equals 13 residues. For the CDR3, the DNA is TGTGCCAGCACCGTGGGAGTGAACACTGAAGCTTTCTTT. Translation gives CASTVGVNTEAFF.

The chain uses TRBV28 and TRBJ1-2, with D unclear. CDR1 is MDHEN, CDR2 SYDVKM, per germline. The CDR3 totals 14 residues. The germline V and J ends were trimmed by 10 bases and 6 bases, with 21 bases remaining between them. CDR3 DNA: TGTGCCACCACCCTTAGCCCCGCGGGAAATGGCTACACCTTC. Translation gives CATTLSPAGNGYTF.

A note on this clone: This likely comes from a read error, as the CDR3 has no conserved phenylalanine or tryptophan at its end. The chain combines TRBV6-6 with TRBJ1-1; TRBD1 aligns across 8 bases. CDR3 size: 13 residues. V lost 7 bases to trimming and J lost 7 bases; unmatched junction nucleotides: 8. Germline V CDR1 and CDR2: MNHNY, SVGAGI (reference sequence). The DNA for the CDR3 is TGTGCCAGCAAACTGGACAGGGCGGGTGAAGCTTTCCTT. It translates to CASKLDRAGEAFL.

The rearrangement joins TRBV30 to TRBJ2-2; 7 bases map to TRBD1. The CDR3 length is 14 residues. V shed 3 bases, J shed 0 bases, and the junction held 1 base outside the gene matches. Germline loops: CDR1 GTSNPN, CDR2 SVGIG (reference sequence). Here the CDR3 reads CAWRGQTNTGELFF. The CDR3 nucleotides are TGTGCCTGGAGGGGACAGACGAACACCGGGGAGCTGTTTTTT. Full variable domain (rest looked up from reference TRBV30 and TRBJ2-2): SQTIHQWPATLVQPVGSPLSLECTVEGTSNPNLYWYRQAAGRGLQLLFYSVGIGQISSEVPQNLSASRPQDRQFILSSKKLLLSDSGFYLCAWRGQTNTGELFFGEGSRLTVL.

V gene TRBV5-5 combines with J gene TRBJ2-7, with 16 positions matching TRBD2. Germline lookup yields CDR1 SGHKS and CDR2 YYEKEE (reference sequence). Trimming removed 4 bases from V and 6 bases from J; junction bases left unmatched: 7. The CDR3 covers 16 residues. The CDR3 DNA is TGTGCCAGCAGCACGCCGGGACTAGCGGGAGGGCTCGAGCAGTACTTC. This translates into CASSTPGLAGGLEQYF.

This chain joins TRBV5-6 and TRBJ2-7; possibly TRBD1 for D (5 bases). Deletions cut 4 bases from V and 3 bases from J, with 8 bases between. Germline-derived CDR1 and CDR2 are SGHDT and YYEEEE. This CDR3 contains 12 residues. The CDR3 here is CASSLQGYEQYF. Written as DNA, the CDR3 is TGTGCCAGCAGCCTCCAGGGCTACGAGCAGTACTTC.

The V and J genes are TRBV19 and TRBJ2-7, with a weak D call TRBD1 (5 bases). This CDR3 region has 14 residues. Germline CDR1 LNHDA, CDR2 SQIVND (reference sequence). Trimming removed 4 bases at V and 0 bases at J, with 10 bases between. CDR3 in DNA: TGTGCCAGTAGTAAGACAGCGAGCTCCTACGAGCAGTACTTC. It specifies CASSKTASSYEQYF.